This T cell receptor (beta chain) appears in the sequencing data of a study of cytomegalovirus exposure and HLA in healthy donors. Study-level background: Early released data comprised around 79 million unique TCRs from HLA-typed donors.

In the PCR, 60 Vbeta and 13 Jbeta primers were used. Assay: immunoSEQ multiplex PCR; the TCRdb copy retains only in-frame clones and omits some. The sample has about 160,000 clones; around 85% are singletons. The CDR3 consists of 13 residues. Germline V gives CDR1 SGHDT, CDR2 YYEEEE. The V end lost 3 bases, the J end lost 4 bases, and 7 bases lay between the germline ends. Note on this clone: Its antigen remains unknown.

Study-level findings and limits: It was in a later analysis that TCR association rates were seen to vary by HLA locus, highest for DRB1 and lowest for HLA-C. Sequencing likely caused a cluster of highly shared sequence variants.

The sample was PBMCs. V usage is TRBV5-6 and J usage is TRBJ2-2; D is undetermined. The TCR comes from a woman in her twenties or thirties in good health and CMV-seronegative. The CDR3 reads CASSWAATGELFF. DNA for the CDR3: TGTGCCAGCAGCTGGGCCGCCACCGGGGAGCTGTTTTTT.